These 20 T cell receptor beta chains came from one sample sequenced in a study of prognosis after radiotherapy for stage I lung cancer. CDR3 of TCR beta was amplified from genomic DNA via a two-round multiplex PCR. The use of primers specific to each TRBV and TRBJ gene characterized first-round PCR. TCRdb re-analysed the multiplex PCR reads in MiXCR, keeping a single row per CDR3 protein. Seen here are about 27,000 distinct CDR3 sequences, approximately 44% observed once, and the top ten hold 15%. The material was PBMCs, obtained before or after stereotactic body radiation therapy (not recorded which). Receptor source: a donor older than 45 with non-small cell lung cancer.

On this clonotype: Being one base from a much bigger clone, this may be a read error. The chain combines TRBV6-2 or TRBV6-3 with TRBJ2-5; 9 bases match TRBD1. Germline-derived CDR1 and CDR2 are MNHEY and SVGEGT. The CDR3 consists of 15 residues. CDR3 DNA: TGTGCCAGCAGAACTGGACAGGGGTTAGGAGAGACCCAGCACTTC. Translation: CASRTGQGLGETQHF.

This clonotype has just one count. Germline and junction disagree at one end, which may indicate a read error. This chain joins TRBV19 and TRBJ2-3; D is unresolved. In germline, CDR1 is LNHDA, CDR2 SQIVND (reference sequence). This CDR3 is 14 amino acids long. Written as DNA, the CDR3 is TGTGCTAGTAGTATCCCTGGCGTCACAGATACGCAGTATTTT. It is translated as CASSIPGVTDTQYF.

The chain carries TRBV10-3 and TRBJ1-3, with unresolved D. Germline assignment: CDR1 ENHRY and CDR2 SYGVKD. CDR3 length: 14 amino acids. V shed 4 bases and J shed 0 bases, with 7 bases lying between them. CDR3 DNA sequence: TGTGCCATCAGTGGCGACTACTCTGGAAACACCATATATTTT. This translates into CAISGDYSGNTIYF.

This clonotype was picked up many times. The CDR3 sequence is CASSLQSEVYYGYTF. CDR3 bases: TGTGCCAGCAGCTTGCAGTCCGAGGTCTACTATGGCTACACCTTC. This sequence joins TRBV5-4 and TRBJ1-2; D gene unclear. Trimming shortened V by 1 base and J by 3 bases, and 13 bases separated the two germline ends. Germline assignment: CDR1 SGHNT and CDR2 YYREEE (reference sequence). The CDR3 totals 15 residues.

This clonotype was detected many times. The J gene is TRBJ2-3, the V gene TRBV6-1; D is perhaps TRBD2 (7 bases). Germline CDR1 MNHNS, CDR2 SASEGT. The CDR3 length is 15 residues. V was clipped by 7 bases and J by 4 bases, with 18 bases between them. The CDR3 DNA is TGTGCCAGCACCGAAACGGGGGGCGGCTCAGATACGCAGTATTTT. This sequence encodes CASTETGGGSDTQYF.

This clonotype was picked up many times. The CDR3 DNA reads as TGCGCCAGCAGCTCTGTACAGGGCCTTGGAACCTACGAGCAGTACTTC. Its protein product is CASSSVQGLGTYEQYF. V usage is TRBV5-1 and J usage is TRBJ2-7; D might be TRBD1 (6 bases). The CDR3 consists of 16 residues. Between the trimmed V and J ends, which lost 3 bases and 2 bases, there was a span of 18 bases. The germline gives CDR1 SGHRS, CDR2 YFSETQ.

This clonotype was found many times. The CDR3 loop is CAISRNGENANEQFF. The CDR3 nucleotides are TGTGCCATCAGCCGTAACGGAGAAAACGCGAATGAGCAGTTCTTC. The rearrangement uses TRBV10-3 and TRBJ2-1; D is unclear. CDR1 and CDR2 from the germline V gene are ENHRY and SYGVKD. There are 15 residues in the CDR3. Deletions cut 6 bases from V and 7 bases from J, with 19 bases between.

In the case of this clonotype: At one end the junction does not follow the germline gene, possibly because of a read error. The gene calls are TRBV28 and TRBJ1-1; the D is unclear. Germline values: CDR1 MDHEN, CDR2 SYDVKM. This CDR3 spans 12 amino acids. Here the CDR3 DNA reads TGTGACAGCAGTTCTTCACGGGGTGAAGCTTTCTTT. Translated, it gives CDSSSSRGEAFF.

This clonotype was recorded at least ten times. The chain carries TRBV5-1 and TRBJ2-2; TRBD2 matches at 12 bases. The CDR3 contains 16 residues. Germline V gene sequence: CDR1 SGHRS, CDR2 YFSETQ. The V segment lost 3 bases and the J segment 5 bases; nucleotides outside the gene matches: 5. The CDR3 loop is CASSSGLAGYTGELFF. The CDR3 DNA follows: TGCGCCAGCAGCTCCGGACTAGCGGGGTATACCGGGGAGCTGTTTTTT.

This clonotype was seen at least ten times. The chain links TRBV5-4 to TRBJ1-2; the match to TRBD1 covers 7 bases. The V and J ends lost 4 bases and 6 bases, in that order; junction bases with no gene match: 6. This CDR3 is 13 amino acids long. Per germline, CDR1 SGHNT and CDR2 YYREEE (reference sequence). CDR3 region: CASSLRQGDGYTF. CDR3 DNA sequence: TGTGCCAGCAGCCTCAGACAGGGAGATGGCTACACCTTC.

A word on this clonotype: Given a much more abundant clone one base away, this may be a read error. V gene TRBV5-1 combines with J gene TRBJ1-2; 7 bases fit TRBD1. CDR3 length: 13 residues. Germline CDR1 reads SGHRS; CDR2 reads YFSETQ. V shed 0 bases and J 9 bases; nucleotides not matched to a gene: 5. The CDR3 sequence: CASSLEGAYRYTF. The CDR3 nucleotides read TGCGCCAGCAGCTTGGAGGGGGCTTATCGCTACACCTTC.

This clonotype was counted at least ten times. Its ends do not fully match the called genes, so a read error is possible. V usage is TRBV3-1 and J usage is TRBJ2-5; D unresolved. Germline-derived CDR1 and CDR2 are LGHDT and YNNKEL (reference sequence). The CDR3 contains 15 residues. CDR3 in amino acids: CASTQGLGRYETQYF. CDR3 sequence (DNA): TGTGCCAGCACCCAAGGGCTAGGGCGGTATGAGACCCAGTACTTC.

Turning to this clonotype: Since a far larger clone is one base different, this is likely a read error. The V and J genes are TRBV6-4 and TRBJ1-6; D perhaps matches TRBD1 (5 bases). Looked up from germline, CDR1 is MRHNA and CDR2 is SNTAGT. This CDR3 comprises 13 residues. In DNA, the CDR3 is TGTGCCAGCAGTTGGGACGGTCAATCACCCATCCACTTT. Encoded protein: CASSWDGQSPIHF.

This clonotype was seen repeatedly, ten times or more. J is TRBJ2-7 and V is TRBV11-1, with TRBD2 identical over 7 bases. CDR3 length: 15 amino acids. The ends lost 3 bases at V and 0 bases at J; junction bases unmatched: 5. CDR1 SGHAT and CDR2 FQDESV come from the germline V gene (reference sequence). CDR3 bases: TGTGCCAGCAGCTTCCGGTGGGGGGGCTCCTACGAGCAGTACTTC. It specifies CASSFRWGGSYEQYF.

This clonotype came up a few times. This chain connects TRBV20-1 to TRBJ1-5; D is unresolved. The CDR3 has 14 residues. Germline V CDR1 and CDR2: DFQATT, SNEGSKA (reference sequence). The V end was cut by 1 base, the J end by 11 bases, with 18 bases between. The CDR3 DNA follows: TGCAGTGCTAGAGCCGCGGCAGACAATAAGACCCAGCATTTT. This encodes CSARAAADNKTQHF.

The count of this clonotype is one. The chain combines TRBV20-1 with TRBJ1-5, with D possibly TRBD1 on 6 matching bases. Trimming stripped 6 bases from V and 2 bases from J, with 17 bases between. This CDR3 has 15 residues. Per the germline V gene, CDR1 is DFQATT and CDR2 is SNEGSKA (reference sequence). Written as DNA, the CDR3 is TGCAGTGCGAAGGGGGGGTCGGATCGCAATCAGCCCCAGCATTTT. Protein sequence: CSAKGGSDRNQPQHF.

The V gene is TRBV7-9, the J gene TRBJ2-2, with 9 bases matching TRBD1. Germline-derived CDR1 and CDR2 are SEHNR and FQNEAQ (reference sequence). V trimming: 6 bases; J trimming: 6 bases; junction bases outside the gene matches: 2. This CDR3 is 13 amino acids long. The CDR3: CASRRQGAGELFF. DNA for the CDR3: TGTGCCAGCAGACGACAGGGGGCCGGGGAGCTGTTTTTT.

In its sample, this clonotype was seen many times. The chain employs TRBV11-1 and TRBJ2-1; D unclear. The CDR3 consists of 13 residues. Germline V lookup: CDR1 SGHAT, CDR2 FQDESV (reference sequence). Trimming took off 3 bases at V and 6 bases at J, with 9 bases between the two ends. The CDR3 protein is CASSFVLPNEQFF. In DNA form, the CDR3 reads TGTGCCAGCAGCTTCGTCTTGCCCAATGAGCAGTTCTTC.

This clonotype was counted once. At one boundary the junction diverges from the germline segment, which might be a read error. V usage is TRBV6-1 and J usage is TRBJ1-5, with 7 bases aligning to TRBD1. Germline V gene data show CDR1 as MNHNS and CDR2 as SASEGT. The CDR3 sequence is 13 residues long. The CDR3 DNA sequence: TGTGCCAGCAGCGGGACAGTGGATCAGCCCCAGCACTTT. This sequence encodes CASSGTVDQPQHF.

Remarks on this clonotype: At one of its ends the junction is not consistent with the germline gene, which may arise from a read error. The gene calls are TRBV9 and TRBJ2-1; D is perhaps TRBD2 (5 bases). CDR1 SGDLS and CDR2 YYNGEE come from the germline V gene. The CDR3 runs 14 residues. The CDR3: CASTRGEFYNEQFF. Written as DNA, the CDR3 is TGTGCCAGCACACGGGGAGAGTTCTACAATGAACAGTTCTTC.